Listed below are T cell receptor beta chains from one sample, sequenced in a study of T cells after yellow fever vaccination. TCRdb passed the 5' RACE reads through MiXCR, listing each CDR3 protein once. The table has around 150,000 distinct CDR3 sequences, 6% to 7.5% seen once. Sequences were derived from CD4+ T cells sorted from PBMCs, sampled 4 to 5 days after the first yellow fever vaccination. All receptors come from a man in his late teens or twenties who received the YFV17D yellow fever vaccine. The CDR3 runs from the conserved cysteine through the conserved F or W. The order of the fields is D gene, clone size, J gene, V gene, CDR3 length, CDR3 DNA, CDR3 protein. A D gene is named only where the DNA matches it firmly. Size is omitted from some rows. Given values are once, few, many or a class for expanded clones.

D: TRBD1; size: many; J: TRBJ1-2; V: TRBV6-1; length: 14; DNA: TGTGCCAGCAGGGAGACAGGGGCGAACTATGGCTACACCTTC; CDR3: CASRETGANYGYTF
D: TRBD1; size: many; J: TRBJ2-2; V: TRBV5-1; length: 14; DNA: TGCGCCAGCATCATCGACAGGGAGACCGGGGAGCTGTTTTTT; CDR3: CASIIDRETGELFF
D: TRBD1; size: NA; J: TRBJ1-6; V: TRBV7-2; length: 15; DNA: TGTGCCAGCAGCTTCGGGACAGGGTTCAATTCACCCCTCCACTTT; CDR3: CASSFGTGFNSPLHF
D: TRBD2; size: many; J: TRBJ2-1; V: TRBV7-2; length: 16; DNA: TGTGCCAGCAGCCCCACCGTGCGGGGGGGCTACAATGAGCAGTTCTTC; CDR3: CASSPTVRGGYNEQFF
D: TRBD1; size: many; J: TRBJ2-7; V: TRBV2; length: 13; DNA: TGTGCCAGCGGCACTGGACAGGGGCTCGAGCAGTACTTC; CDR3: CASGTGQGLEQYF
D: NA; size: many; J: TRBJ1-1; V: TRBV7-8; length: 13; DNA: TGTGCCAGCAGCCAAAGAGCCCTCTCTGAAGCTTTCTTT; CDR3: CASSQRALSEAFF
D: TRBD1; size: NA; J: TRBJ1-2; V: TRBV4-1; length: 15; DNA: TGCGCCAGCAGCCTAAATCCGGGACAGATATATGGCTACACCTTC; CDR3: CASSLNPGQIYGYTF
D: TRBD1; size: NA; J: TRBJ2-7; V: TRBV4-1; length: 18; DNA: TGCGCCAGCAGCCAAGCTACAGGGGGGAGGCGGGGTACGGACGAGCAGTACTTC; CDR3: CASSQATGGRRGTDEQYF
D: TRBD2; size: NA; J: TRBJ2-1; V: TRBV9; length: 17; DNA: TGTGCCAGCAGCGTAGCGTCCCCTAGCGGGGGCAGGAATGAGCAGTTCTTC; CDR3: CASSVASPSGGRNEQFF
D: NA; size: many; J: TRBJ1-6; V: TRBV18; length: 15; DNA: TGTGCCAGCTCTCCCGTGCGGGGAAATAATTCACCCCTCCACTTT; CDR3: CASSPVRGNNSPLHF
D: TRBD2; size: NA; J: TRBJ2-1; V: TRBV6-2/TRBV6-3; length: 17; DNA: TGTGCCAGCAGTACCCCCCAGACTAGCGGGGGGGCAAATGAGCAGTTCTTC; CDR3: CASSTPQTSGGANEQFF
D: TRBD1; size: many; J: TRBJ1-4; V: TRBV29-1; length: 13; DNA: TGCAGCGCCGGACAGGGCCCTAATGAAAAACTGTTTTTT; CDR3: CSAGQGPNEKLFF
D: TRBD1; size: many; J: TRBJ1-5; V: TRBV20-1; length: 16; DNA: TGCAGTGCTATCCCCGGGACAGGGGTCGCCGATCAGCCCCAGCATTTT; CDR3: CSAIPGTGVADQPQHF
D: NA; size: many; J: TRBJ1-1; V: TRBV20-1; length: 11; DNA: TGCAGTGCTAGCAGGAACACTGAAGCTTTCTTT; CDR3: CSASRNTEAFF
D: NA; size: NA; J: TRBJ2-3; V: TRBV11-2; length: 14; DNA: TGTGCCAGCAGCTTAGCGGCTTACACAGATACGCAGTATTTT; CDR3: CASSLAAYTDTQYF
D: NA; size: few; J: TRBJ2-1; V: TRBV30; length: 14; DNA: TGTGCCTGGGACCGGGACCGAGGCTACAATGAGCAGTTCTTC; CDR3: CAWDRDRGYNEQFF
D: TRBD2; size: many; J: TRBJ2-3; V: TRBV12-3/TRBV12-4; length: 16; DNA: TGTGCCAGCAGTTCCACTAGCGGGACTGTTCAAGATACGCAGTATTTT; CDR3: CASSSTSGTVQDTQYF
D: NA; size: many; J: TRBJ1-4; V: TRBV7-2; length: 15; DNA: TGTGCCAGCAGCTTGTCCAGGGTGACTAATGAAAAACTGTTTTTT; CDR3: CASSLSRVTNEKLFF
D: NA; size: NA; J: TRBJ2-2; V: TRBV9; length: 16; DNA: TGTGCCAGCAGCCCCAGGGGGGCGACGAACACCGGGGAGCTGTTTTTT; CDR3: CASSPRGATNTGELFF
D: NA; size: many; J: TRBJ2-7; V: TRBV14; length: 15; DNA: TGTGCCAGCAGCCGAACGGGACTCCCTTCCCACGAGCAGTACTTC; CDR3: CASSRTGLPSHEQYF
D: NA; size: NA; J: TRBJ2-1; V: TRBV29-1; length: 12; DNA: TGCAGCGTTGAGGGGGTGCCTGATGAGCAGTTCTTC; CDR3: CSVEGVPDEQFF
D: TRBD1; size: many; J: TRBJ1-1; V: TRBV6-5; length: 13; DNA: TGTGCCAGCAGTTTGTACAGGGGCACTGAAGCTTTCTTT; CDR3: CASSLYRGTEAFF
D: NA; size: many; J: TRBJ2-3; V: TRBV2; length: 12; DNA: TGTGCCAGCAGGGGAGACAGGCTGTCCCCGTATTTT; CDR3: CASRGDRLSPYF
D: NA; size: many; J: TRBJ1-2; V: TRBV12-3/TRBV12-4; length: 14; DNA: TGTGCCAGCAGTCGGGACCGGACTAACTATGGCTACACCTTC; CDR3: CASSRDRTNYGYTF
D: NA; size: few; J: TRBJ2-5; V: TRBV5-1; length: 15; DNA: TGCGCCAGCAGCTTTTTAAAGGGAGGAAAAGAGACCCAGTACTTC; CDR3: CASSFLKGGKETQYF
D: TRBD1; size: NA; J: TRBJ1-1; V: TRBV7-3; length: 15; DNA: TGTGCCAGCAGCCTGGGACAGGGGGCCTTAGAGGAAGCTTTCTTT; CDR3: CASSLGQGALEEAFF
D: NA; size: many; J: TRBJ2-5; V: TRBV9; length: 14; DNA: TGTGCCAGCAGCGTAGAGGTCCGGGGGGAGACCCAGTACTTC; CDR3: CASSVEVRGETQYF
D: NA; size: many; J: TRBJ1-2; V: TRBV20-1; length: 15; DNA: TGCAGTGCTAGAGTCGGGGGGCGTGGAAACTATGGCTACACCTTC; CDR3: CSARVGGRGNYGYTF
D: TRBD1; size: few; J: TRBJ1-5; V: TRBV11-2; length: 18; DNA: TGTGCCAGCAGCTCCGGACCGGGACAGGGGCCTGGGACTCAGCCCCAGCATTTT; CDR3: CASSSGPGQGPGTQPQHF
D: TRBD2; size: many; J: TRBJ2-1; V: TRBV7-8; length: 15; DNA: TGTGCCAGCAGCTTATTCCGGGGGGGCTCGGATGAGCAGTTCTTC; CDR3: CASSLFRGGSDEQFF
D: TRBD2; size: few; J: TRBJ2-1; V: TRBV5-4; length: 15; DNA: TGTGCCAGCAGCTTGAGGCTAGCGGGTGGGAATGAGCAGTTCTTC; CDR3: CASSLRLAGGNEQFF
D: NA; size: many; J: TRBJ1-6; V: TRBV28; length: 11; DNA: TGTGCCAGCAGCTACAATTCACCCCTCCACTTT; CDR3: CASSYNSPLHF
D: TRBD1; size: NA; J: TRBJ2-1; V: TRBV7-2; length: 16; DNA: TGTGCCAGCAGACCGCCGGGACAGGGGGTAGCCGATGAGCAGTTCTTC; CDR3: CASRPPGQGVADEQFF
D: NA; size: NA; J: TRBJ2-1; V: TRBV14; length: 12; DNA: TGTGCCAGCAGCCTCAGGGCCTGGGAGCAGTTCTTC; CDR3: CASSLRAWEQFF
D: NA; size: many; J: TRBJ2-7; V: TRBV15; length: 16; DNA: TGTGCCACCACCAAATCCCTCACTGTAGCGATTGACGAGCAGTACTTC; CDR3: CATTKSLTVAIDEQYF
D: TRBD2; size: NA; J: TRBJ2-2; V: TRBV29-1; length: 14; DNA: TGCAGCGTGGGCACTCGCGGGGGTACCGGGGAGCTGTTTTTT; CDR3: CSVGTRGGTGELFF
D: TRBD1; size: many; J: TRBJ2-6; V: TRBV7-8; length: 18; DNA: TGTGCCAGCAGCTTAGGTAGACAGGGCTCTTCTGGGGCCAACGTCCTGACTTTC; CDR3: CASSLGRQGSSGANVLTF
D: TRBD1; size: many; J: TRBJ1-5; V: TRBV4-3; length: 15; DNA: TGCGCCAGCAGCCATGACAGGGATCCCAATCAGCCCCAGCATTTT; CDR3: CASSHDRDPNQPQHF
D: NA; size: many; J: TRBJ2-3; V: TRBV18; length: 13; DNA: TGTGCCAGCTCATGGAAGCCGGAGGATACGCAGTATTTT; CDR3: CASSWKPEDTQYF
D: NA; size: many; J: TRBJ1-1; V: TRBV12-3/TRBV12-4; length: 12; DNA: TGTGCCAGCAGTTTTAGTGGCACTGAAGCTTTCTTT; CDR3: CASSFSGTEAFF
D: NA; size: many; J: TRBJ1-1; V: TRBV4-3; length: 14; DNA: TGCGCCAGCAGCCACGGGACGGTGAACACTGAAGCTTTCTTT; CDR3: CASSHGTVNTEAFF
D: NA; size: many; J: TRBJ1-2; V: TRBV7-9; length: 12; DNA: TGTGCCAGCAGCTTAGCCCGCGATGGCTACACCTTC; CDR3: CASSLARDGYTF
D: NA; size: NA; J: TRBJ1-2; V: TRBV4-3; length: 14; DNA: TGCGCCAGCAGCCAAGAACCCTCGCGGGTCGGCTACACCTTC; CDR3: CASSQEPSRVGYTF
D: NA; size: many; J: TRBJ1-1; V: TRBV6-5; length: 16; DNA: TGTGCCAGCAGTTACTCGAACGGGGGTCGGGGCACTGAAGCTTTCTTT; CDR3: CASSYSNGGRGTEAFF
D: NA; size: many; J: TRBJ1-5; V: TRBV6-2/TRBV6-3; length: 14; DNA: TGTGCCAGCAGTTACTCTGGGAGCGGTCAGCCCCAGCATTTT; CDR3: CASSYSGSGQPQHF
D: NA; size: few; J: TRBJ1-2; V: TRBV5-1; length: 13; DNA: TGCGCCAGCAGCCCAGGGTTCTACTATGGCTACACCTTC; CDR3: CASSPGFYYGYTF
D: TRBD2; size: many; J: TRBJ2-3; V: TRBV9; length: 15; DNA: TGTGCCAGCAGCCCGGGACTAGGGGCATACGATACGCAGTATTTT; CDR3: CASSPGLGAYDTQYF
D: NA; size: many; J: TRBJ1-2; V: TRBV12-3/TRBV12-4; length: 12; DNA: TGTGCCAGCAGCGTAAGGGGCGGCGGCTACACCTTC; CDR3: CASSVRGGGYTF
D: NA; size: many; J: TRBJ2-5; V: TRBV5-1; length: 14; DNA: TGCGCCAGCAGCGGCTACGGGGGTTGGGAGACCCAGTACTTC; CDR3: CASSGYGGWETQYF